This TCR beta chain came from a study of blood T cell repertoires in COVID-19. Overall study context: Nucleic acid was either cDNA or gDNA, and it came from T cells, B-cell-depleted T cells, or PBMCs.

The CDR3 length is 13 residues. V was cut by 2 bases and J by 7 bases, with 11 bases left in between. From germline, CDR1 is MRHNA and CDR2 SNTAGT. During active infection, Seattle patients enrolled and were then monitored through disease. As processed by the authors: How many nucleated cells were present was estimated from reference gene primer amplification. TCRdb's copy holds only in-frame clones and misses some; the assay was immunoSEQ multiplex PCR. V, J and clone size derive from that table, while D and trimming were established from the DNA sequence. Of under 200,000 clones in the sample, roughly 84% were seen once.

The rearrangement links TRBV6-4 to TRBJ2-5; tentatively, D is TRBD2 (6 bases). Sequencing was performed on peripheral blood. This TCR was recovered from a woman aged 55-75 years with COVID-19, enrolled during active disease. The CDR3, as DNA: TGTGCCAGCAGTGACGCCCTCGGGGGGACCCAGTACTTC. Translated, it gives CASSDALGGTQYF.